This TCR beta chain derives from a study of early T cells in non-severe SARS-CoV-2 infection. TCRdb fed the 5' RACE reads into MiXCR, producing one record per CDR3 protein. This sample yields approximately 77,000 distinct CDR3 sequences, of which about 5% are seen a single time; approximately 7% belongs to the top ten. This clonotype came up many times. The CDR3 extends over 15 amino acids. Trimming took 3 bases from V and 7 from J; bases not matched to a gene: 9. Germline V CDR1 and CDR2: SGHRS, YFSETQ. This rearrangement joins TRBV5-1 to TRBJ1-4, with TRBD1 matching 7 bases. The sequence came from an adult who was a healthcare worker with PCR-confirmed SARS-CoV-2 infection or an uninfected control (not recorded which). The source was whole blood, collected at baseline. The CDR3 loop reads CASSSRGGVGEKLFF. CDR3 nucleotide sequence: TGCGCCAGCAGCTCCAGGGGGGGAGTGGGTGAAAAACTGTTTTTT.